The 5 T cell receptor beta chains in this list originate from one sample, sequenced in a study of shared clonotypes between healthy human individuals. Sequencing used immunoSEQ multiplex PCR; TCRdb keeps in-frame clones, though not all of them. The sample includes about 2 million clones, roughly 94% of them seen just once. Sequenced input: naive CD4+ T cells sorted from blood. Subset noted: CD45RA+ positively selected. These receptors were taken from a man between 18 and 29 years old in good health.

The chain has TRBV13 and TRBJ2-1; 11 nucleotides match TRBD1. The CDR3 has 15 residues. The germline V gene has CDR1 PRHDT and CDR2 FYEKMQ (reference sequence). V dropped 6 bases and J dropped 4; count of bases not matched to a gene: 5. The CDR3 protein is CASRAGTGGYNEQFF. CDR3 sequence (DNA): TGTGCCAGCAGAGCCGGGACAGGGGGATACAATGAGCAGTTCTTC.

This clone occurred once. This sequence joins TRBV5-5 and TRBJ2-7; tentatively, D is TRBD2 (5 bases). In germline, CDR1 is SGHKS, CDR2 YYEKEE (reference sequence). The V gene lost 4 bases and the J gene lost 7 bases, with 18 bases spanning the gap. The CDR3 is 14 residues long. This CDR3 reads CASSRLGESGEQYF. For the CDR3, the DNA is TGTGCCAGCAGCCGACTCGGGGAATCGGGAGAGCAGTACTTC. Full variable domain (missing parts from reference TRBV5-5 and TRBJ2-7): DAGVTQSPTHLIKTRGQQVTLRCSPISGHKSVSWYQQVLGQGPQFIFQYYEKEERGRGNFPDRFSARQFPNYSSELNVNALLLGDSALYLCASSRLGESGEQYFGPGTRLTVT.

DNA of the CDR3: TGCGCCAGCAGCCATCCCGTCGGGACAAATGAAAAACTGTTTTTT. Translated, it gives CASSHPVGTNEKLFF. This chain joins TRBV4-1 and TRBJ1-4, with TRBD1 as a possible D gene (6 bases). V was trimmed by 3 bases and J by 5 bases, leaving 13 bases between them. This CDR3 is 15 amino acids long. Germline V gene data show CDR1 as MGHRA and CDR2 as YSYEKL.

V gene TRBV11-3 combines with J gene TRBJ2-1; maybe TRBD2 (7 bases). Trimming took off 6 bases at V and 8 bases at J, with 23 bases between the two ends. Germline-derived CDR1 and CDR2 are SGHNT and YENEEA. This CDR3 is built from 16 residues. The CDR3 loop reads CASSPLPGGNSYEQFF. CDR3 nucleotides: TGTGCCAGCAGTCCTCTGCCGGGGGGCAATTCCTATGAGCAGTTCTTC. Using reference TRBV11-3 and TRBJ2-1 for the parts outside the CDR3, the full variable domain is EAGVVQSPRYKIIEKKQPVAFWCNPISGHNTLYWYLQNLGQGPELLIRYENEEAVDDSQLPKDRFSAERLKGVDSTLKIQPAELGDSAVYLCASSPLPGGNSYEQFFGPGTRLTVL.

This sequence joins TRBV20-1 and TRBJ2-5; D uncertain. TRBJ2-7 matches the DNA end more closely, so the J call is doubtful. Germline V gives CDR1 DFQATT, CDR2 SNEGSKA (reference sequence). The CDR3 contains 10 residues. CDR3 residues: CSASSHEQYF. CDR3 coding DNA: TGCAGTGCTAGTTCCCACGAGCAGTACTTC.